A selection of T cell receptor beta chains follows, all from one sample in a study of blood T cell repertoires in COVID-19. Here immunoSEQ multiplex PCR was the method, and the copy in TCRdb shows in-frame clones only, minus some. The table lists roughly 200,000 clones, 76% of them singletons, with 8.6% in the top ten. Material: peripheral blood. The receptor source for this set is a woman aged 45 to 65 with active or convalescent COVID-19. The CDR3 runs from the conserved cysteine through the conserved F or W. The D gene is left open where the match is weak. Clone size is shown for a subset of rows, as once, few, many or a class of expanded clone.

TRBV5-4	TRBD1	TRBJ1-3	.	TGTGCCAGCAAGCGGGACAGGACTGGAAACACCATATATTTT	CASKRDRTGNTIYF
TRBV29-1	TRBD1	TRBJ1-1	.	TGCAGCGTTGGCGGGACAGGGGCGACCATGAACACTGAAGCTTTCTTT	CSVGGTGATMNTEAFF
TRBV6-5	TRBD1	TRBJ2-5	few	TGTGCCAGCAGCGTCGGACAGGGGGAGACCCAGTACTTC	CASSVGQGETQYF
TRBV9	.	TRBJ1-1	.	TGTGCCAGCAGCCCCACCCCCTCAGTCCTGAACACTGAAGCTTTCTTT	CASSPTPSVLNTEAFF
TRBV29-1	TRBD1	TRBJ1-2	once	TGCAGTTTTTCCGGGACAGGGGGCATTGGCGAGTACTACACCTTC	CSFSGTGGIGEYYTF
TRBV24-1	.	TRBJ2-7	.	TGTGCCACCAGTGAAAGGGACTTTAGCGGGCAGTACTTC	CATSERDFSGQYF
TRBV2	TRBD1	TRBJ1-1	once	TGTGCCAGCAGTGCGGGACAGGGGATGTCCACTGAAGCTTTCTTT	CASSAGQGMSTEAFF
TRBV6-5	.	TRBJ1-1	.	TGTGCCAGCAGTTACTCCCAGTTGAACACTGAAGCTTTCTTT	CASSYSQLNTEAFF
TRBV7-2	.	TRBJ1-1	few	TGTGCCAGCAGCTCCCAGGGGCCGGGGACTGAAGCTTTCTTT	CASSSQGPGTEAFF
TRBV5-6	.	TRBJ2-7	.	TGTGCCAGCAGCCTCCTTCCTACGAGGGAGCAGTACTTC	CASSLLPTREQYF
TRBV6-2/TRBV6-3	.	TRBJ2-7	.	TGTGCCAGCAGTACTACAGGAAGGCTCTCCTACGAGCAGTACTTC	CASSTTGRLSYEQYF
TRBV14	.	TRBJ2-1	.	TGTGCCAGCAGCCAAGATCCAGGGTGGTTATACAATGAGCAGTTCTTC	CASSQDPGWLYNEQFF
TRBV3-1/TRBV3-2	TRBD1	TRBJ2-7	.	TGTGCCAGCAGCCCATCCCCGGGACAGGGGTACGAGCAGTACTTC	CASSPSPGQGYEQYF
TRBV15	.	TRBJ1-1	.	TGTGCCACCAGCAGAGATCCCGGGGGTGAAGCTTTCTTT	CATSRDPGGEAFF
TRBV28	TRBD2	TRBJ2-2	.	TGTGCCACCCATAGCGGGAGTAGGGACACCGGGGAGCTGTTTTTT	CATHSGSRDTGELFF
TRBV27	.	TRBJ2-7	.	TGTGCCAGCAGTCCCCACAACCTCCTAGCGCCGGCCTACGAGCAGTACTTC	CASSPHNLLAPAYEQYF
TRBV27	TRBD1	TRBJ2-1	few	TGTGCCAGCAGTCCCGGGACAGGGCCCTACAATGAGCAGTTCTTC	CASSPGTGPYNEQFF
TRBV10-3	.	TRBJ1-6	.	TGTGCCATCAGTGAGCCTAGCCGCCAAGGGGGTAATTCACCCCTCCACTTT	CAISEPSRQGGNSPLHF
TRBV12-3/TRBV12-4	TRBD1	TRBJ1-1	.	TGTGCCAGCACTTTACAGGGGCCTGAAGCTTTCTTT	CASTLQGPEAFF
TRBV9	TRBD2	TRBJ2-7	.	TGTGCCAGCAGCGAGTCGGCGGGGGAGATCGAGCAGTACTTC	CASSESAGEIEQYF
TRBV7-3	.	TRBJ1-1	many	TGTGCCAGCAGCTTAACACAGAACACTGAAGCTTTCTTT	CASSLTQNTEAFF
TRBV5-8	TRBD1	TRBJ2-7	.	TGTGCCAGCAGCTTAGGACAGGGTTGGAACGAGCAGTACTTC	CASSLGQGWNEQYF
TRBV12-3/TRBV12-4	TRBD1	TRBJ1-5	once	TGTGCCAGCAAACAGGGGGGCAATCAGCCCCAGCATTTT	CASKQGGNQPQHF
TRBV24-1	TRBD2	TRBJ2-1	.	TGTGCCACCAGTGATTTGGGGGGCGGGAGGCCGAATGAGCAGTTCTTC	CATSDLGGGRPNEQFF
TRBV21-1	.	TRBJ1-2	few	TGTGCCAGCAGCAAACGGGGACAGGGCCTTTATGGCTACACCTTC	CASSKRGQGLYGYTF
TRBV6-2/TRBV6-3	TRBD1	TRBJ1-2	.	TGTGCCAGCAGTTACTCCCCTTGGGGACAGGCAACTAACTATGGCTACACCTTC	CASSYSPWGQATNYGYTF
TRBV6-5	.	TRBJ1-1	.	TGTGCCAGCAGTTACGCAGGAATGGCTTTCTTT	CASSYAGMAFF
TRBV18	TRBD1	TRBJ1-3	.	TGTGCCAGCTCACCGGGACAGGGATACTCTGGAAACACCATATATTTT	CASSPGQGYSGNTIYF
TRBV19	TRBD2	TRBJ2-5	.	TGTGCCAGTAGTCAGGGACTAGCGGGGTCGGAGACCCAGTACTTC	CASSQGLAGSETQYF
TRBV7-8	.	TRBJ2-3	.	TGTGCCAGCAGCTTAGAGGCGGCTAGCACAGATACGCAGTATTTT	CASSLEAASTDTQYF
TRBV2	TRBD1	TRBJ2-3	.	TGTGCCAGCAGGGGGGACAGGGGAATGACAGATACGCAGTATTTT	CASRGDRGMTDTQYF
TRBV11-2	TRBD1	TRBJ2-3	.	TGTGCCAGCAGCTGGGCCGGGACAGGGGGCACAGATACGCAGTATTTT	CASSWAGTGGTDTQYF
TRBV5-1	TRBD2	TRBJ2-1	few	TGCGCCAGCAGCTTGGCCGTGACTAGCGGGGGATATGAGCAGTTCTTC	CASSLAVTSGGYEQFF
TRBV4-3	TRBD1	TRBJ1-4	.	TGCGCCAGCAGCCAAGAGGGACAGGGTTATGAAAAACTGTTTTTT	CASSQEGQGYEKLFF
TRBV28	.	TRBJ1-2	.	TGTGCCAGCAGGATTACAGGGTTTAACTATGGCTACACCTTC	CASRITGFNYGYTF
TRBV3-1/TRBV3-2	.	TRBJ1-4	.	TGTGCCAGCAGCCAAGGGGCAATTGAAAAACTGTTTTTT	CASSQGAIEKLFF
TRBV25-1	.	TRBJ1-2	.	TGTGCCAGCAGTGATAGCAGGGAAGACGGCTACACCTTC	CASSDSREDGYTF
TRBV3-1/TRBV3-2	TRBD1	TRBJ2-7	.	TGTGCCAGCAGCCTTCCGGGACAGGGGTTGGGCGAGCAGTACTTC	CASSLPGQGLGEQYF
TRBV6-5	.	TRBJ2-7	.	TGTGCCAGCAGCCGACACCAAACCTACGAGCAGTACTTC	CASSRHQTYEQYF
TRBV28	TRBD2	TRBJ2-3	.	TGTGCCAGCAGTGGAGCTAGCGGGTCTAGCACAGATACGCAGTATTTT	CASSGASGSSTDTQYF
TRBV5-4	.	TRBJ1-2	many	TGTGCCAGCAGCTGGGACACCAACTATGGCTACACCTTC	CASSWDTNYGYTF
TRBV19	TRBD2	TRBJ2-7	.	TGTGCCAGCAAGCCCCCCAACGGGAGGGCCCACGAGCAGTACTTC	CASKPPNGRAHEQYF
TRBV5-1	TRBD1	TRBJ2-1	.	TGCGCCAGCAGCTCACAGGGGTTTAGCTCCTACAATGAGCAGTTCTTC	CASSSQGFSSYNEQFF
TRBV7-9	.	TRBJ1-2	.	TGTGCCAGCAGTCCGGGGAATTATGGCTACACCTTC	CASSPGNYGYTF
TRBV2	.	TRBJ1-5	.	TGTGCCAGCAGGCTATTAATTAGCAATCAGCCCCAGCATTTT	CASRLLISNQPQHF
TRBV6-5	.	TRBJ2-1	once	TGTGCCAGCAGCGGGGAAGCGGGCAAAGCCAATGAGCAGTTCTTC	CASSGEAGKANEQFF
TRBV3-1/TRBV3-2	TRBD1	TRBJ2-5	.	TGTGCCAGCAGCCATGTCCGGGACAGGGGGCAGGGGACCCAGTACTTC	CASSHVRDRGQGTQYF
TRBV6-6	TRBD2	TRBJ2-2	.	TGTGCCAGCAGGACTAGCGGGGGGGCCCAGGAGCTGTTTTTT	CASRTSGGAQELFF
TRBV3-1/TRBV3-2	.	TRBJ2-3	few	TGTGCCAGCAGCCAAGGAGGGATCCGAGGTACGCAGTATTTT	CASSQGGIRGTQYF
TRBV4-3	.	TRBJ1-6	.	TGCGCCAGCAGCCAAGATAGGGGCAGCGTTAATTCACCCCTCCACTTT	CASSQDRGSVNSPLHF
TRBV5-1	TRBD1	TRBJ1-5	.	TGCGCCAGCACCCCGGGACAGCTGTTGGACCCCCAGCATTTT	CASTPGQLLDPQHF
TRBV14	.	TRBJ1-3	few	TGTGCCAGCAGCCAAGATGCCAGGGCTGGAAACACCATATATTTT	CASSQDARAGNTIYF
TRBV21-1	.	TRBJ2-7	.	TGTGCCAGCACCTTGGACAGGGGGCGCTTCTACGAGCAGTACTTC	CASTLDRGRFYEQYF
TRBV19	TRBD1	TRBJ1-2	.	TGTGCCAGTAGCCCCGGGACAGGGAGGGGCTACACCTTC	CASSPGTGRGYTF
TRBV30	TRBD2	TRBJ2-4	.	TGTGCCGGCAGGTTAGCGGGAGCCAAAAACATTCAGTACTTC	CAGRLAGAKNIQYF
TRBV7-3	TRBD1	TRBJ1-2	.	TGTGCCAGCAGCTTAGGGACAGGGGAAGCGCGGTATGGCTACACCTTC	CASSLGTGEARYGYTF
TRBV28	TRBD2	TRBJ2-1	many	TGTGCCAGCAGGTGGACTAGCGGGAGGGAAAATGAGCAGTTCTTC	CASRWTSGRENEQFF
TRBV10-3	.	TRBJ1-2	few	TGTGCCATCAGTGAGACCGCGAGTGGTGGCTACACCTTC	CAISETASGGYTF
TRBV19	TRBD1	TRBJ1-6	.	TGTGCCAGTACCGGGACAGGGGATTCACCCCTCCACTTT	CASTGTGDSPLHF
TRBV7-2	TRBD2	TRBJ2-7	.	TGTGCCAGCAGCTTAGAGGGCGGGGGGGCCTACGAGCAGTACTTC	CASSLEGGGAYEQYF